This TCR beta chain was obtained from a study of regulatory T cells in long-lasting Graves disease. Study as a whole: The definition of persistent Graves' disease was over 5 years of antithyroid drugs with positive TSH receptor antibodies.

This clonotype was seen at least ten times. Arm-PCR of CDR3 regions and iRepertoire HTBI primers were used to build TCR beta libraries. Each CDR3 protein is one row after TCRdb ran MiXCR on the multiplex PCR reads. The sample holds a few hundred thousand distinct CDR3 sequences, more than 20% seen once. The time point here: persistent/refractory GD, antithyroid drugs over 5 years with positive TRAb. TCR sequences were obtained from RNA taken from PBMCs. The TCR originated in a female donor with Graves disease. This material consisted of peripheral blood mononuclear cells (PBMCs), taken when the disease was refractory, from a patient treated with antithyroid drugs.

CDR3 in amino acids: CASQGQGTDTQYF. The CDR3 DNA follows: TGTGCCAGTCAAGGACAGGGGACAGATACGCAGTATTTT. The chain joins TRBV7-6 to TRBJ2-3; 9 nucleotides agree with TRBD1. The V segment lost 9 bases and the J segment 3 bases; nucleotides outside the gene matches: 4. The CDR3 contains 13 residues. Per germline, CDR1 SGHVS and CDR2 FNYEAQ.